This TCR beta chain appears in the sequencing data of a study of T cell changes during pregnancy in multiple sclerosis. TCRdb keeps only in-frame clones here, not all; method: immunoSEQ multiplex PCR. The sample includes some 48,000 clones, 95% seen only once; the top ten take 5.5% to 7%. Per the germline V gene, CDR1 is LGHNA and CDR2 is YNFKEQ. Trimming removed 4 bases at V and 4 bases at J, with 14 bases between. The length of the CDR3 is 14 residues. The chain couples TRBV4-2 to TRBJ2-7, with D perhaps TRBD2 (6 bases). The sequencing used CD8+ T cells from peripheral blood mononuclear cells, collected in the first trimester of pregnancy. This receptor was taken from a female donor with multiple sclerosis, enrolled in a pregnancy study. CDR3 region: CASSPGRGRYEQYF. The CDR3 DNA follows: TGTGCCAGCAGCCCCGGTCGGGGGAGGTACGAGCAGTACTTC.